This entry lists 25 T cell receptor beta chains sequenced from one sample in a study of CD8+CD57+ T cells in acquired aplastic anemia. TCR beta VDJ combinations and CDR3 sequences were profiled from genomic DNA. From the reads, TCRdb called clonotypes with MiXCR, one entry per CDR3 protein. This table holds 190,000 or so distinct CDR3 sequences, approximately 48% found once. Previously, flow cytometry had revealed CD8+CD57+ cell expansion in the patients chosen for sequencing. Sequencing was performed on sorted CD4+, CD8+, or CD8+CD57+ T cells (not recorded which) from PBMCs. All receptors come from a human donor with aplastic anemia.

The chain combines TRBV20-1 with TRBJ2-7; 10 positions match TRBD2. Germline CDR1 DFQATT, CDR2 SNEGSKA (reference sequence). V gave up 0 bases and J gave up 12 bases; unmatched junction bases: 8. This CDR3 region has 13 residues. The CDR3 region is CSARESGGAFRYF. The CDR3 region has the DNA TGCAGTGCTAGAGAAAGCGGGGGGGCCTTCCGGTACTTC.

This sequence joins TRBV7-2 and TRBJ2-7; D is unresolved. This CDR3 spans 12 amino acids. Deletions cut 5 bases from V and 3 bases from J, with 8 bases between. The germline gives CDR1 SGHTA, CDR2 FQGNSA. CDR3 sequence (DNA): TGTGCCAGCAGCCGAATGGGCTACGAGCAGTACTTC. It translates to CASSRMGYEQYF.

J is TRBJ1-2 and V is TRBV10-3; no reliable D call. From germline, CDR1 is ENHRY and CDR2 SYGVKD. This CDR3 spans 14 amino acids. V lost 3 bases to trimming and J lost 1 base, with 9 bases between them. Here the CDR3 DNA reads TGTGCCATCAGTGACGTGGACGTTAACTATGGCTACACCTTC. Its protein is CAISDVDVNYGYTF.

This clonotype was picked up one time. The CDR3 sequence is CASSPTVRTEAFF. Written as DNA, the CDR3 is TGTGCCAGCAGCCCAACCGTGAGGACTGAAGCTTTCTTT. The rearrangement joins TRBV12-3 or TRBV12-4 to TRBJ1-1, with D unclear. V shed 6 bases and J shed 5 bases, with 13 bases lying between them. The CDR3 consists of 13 residues.

This clonotype was found a few times. The V and J genes are TRBV12-3 or TRBV12-4 and TRBJ1-6; D ambiguous. V was pared by 3 bases and J by 9 bases, with 6 bases between. The CDR3 is made up of 12 amino acids. CDR3 amino acids: CASSFEGSPLHF. In nucleotides, the CDR3 is TGTGCCAGCAGTTTTGAGGGTTCACCCCTCCACTTT.

This clonotype was observed many times. The chain employs TRBV19 and TRBJ2-1, with 12 bases aligning to TRBD2. The germline V gene encodes CDR1 LNHDA and CDR2 SQIVND (reference sequence). The CDR3 is 17 amino acids. After removal of 2 bases from V and 3 bases from J, the junction contained 5 bases not matched to a gene. CDR3 DNA sequence: TGTGCCAGTAGTATATCCGGGACTAGCGGGTTCTACAATGAGCAGTTCTTC. Protein sequence: CASSISGTSGFYNEQFF.

The J gene is TRBJ1-5, the V gene TRBV10-3, with D unresolved. Trimming shortened V by 11 bases and J by 6 bases, and 17 bases separated the two germline ends. The CDR3 has 13 residues. The germline V gene encodes CDR1 ENHRY and CDR2 SYGVKD. The CDR3 DNA reads as TGTGCCGCGAGTAGGCTAGCGGGTCAGCCCCAGCATTTT. Its translation: CAASRLAGQPQHF.

This clonotype was detected many times. This chain uses TRBV7-2 with TRBJ1-2; 9 nucleotides agree with TRBD1. Germline CDR1 SGHTA, CDR2 FQGNSA. This CDR3 is built from 15 residues. After removal of 1 base from V and 4 bases from J, the junction contained 4 bases not matched to a gene. As DNA, the CDR3 is TGTGCCAGCAGCTTAGGACAGGGGGGTAGCTATGGCTACACCTTC. Amino acid sequence: CASSLGQGGSYGYTF.

This clonotype was picked up a small number of times. The chain joins TRBV6-2 or TRBV6-3 to TRBJ1-4, with 7 bases that match TRBD1. CDR1 is MNHEY, CDR2 SVGEGT, per germline. J gave up 4 bases and V 4 bases, and 9 bases lay outside the gene matches. This CDR3 spans 16 amino acids. This chain's CDR3 is CASSFSSGTVNEKLFF. Here the CDR3 DNA reads TGTGCCAGCAGTTTCTCTTCCGGGACAGTTAATGAAAAACTGTTTTTT.

In this sample, this clonotype turned up many times. The gene calls are TRBV5-6 and TRBJ2-2; TRBD1 agrees at 8 bases. V dropped 4 bases and J dropped 3; count of bases not matched to a gene: 8. Per germline, CDR1 SGHDT and CDR2 YYEEEE. The CDR3 runs 16 residues. The CDR3 here is CASSPDRGMDTGELFF. In nucleotides, the CDR3 is TGTGCCAGCAGCCCTGACAGGGGCATGGACACCGGGGAGCTGTTTTTT.

This clonotype was recorded only once. J is TRBJ2-5 and V is TRBV2; TRBD2 agrees at 7 bases. V dropped 6 bases and J dropped 5; count of bases not matched to a gene: 12. CDR3 length: 15 residues. Per germline, CDR1 SNHLY and CDR2 FYNNEI. CDR3 coding DNA: TGTGCCAGCAGGTGGGGGACGGGGGGTCTGGAGACCCAGTACTTC. This translates into CASRWGTGGLETQYF.

This chain uses TRBV4-2 with TRBJ2-3, with 8 bases aligning to TRBD1. CDR1 and CDR2 (germline): LGHNA, YNFKEQ. The CDR3 contains 14 residues. V lost 5 bases to trimming and J lost 4 bases; unmatched junction nucleotides: 5. CDR3 DNA: TGTGCCAGCAGCAGCCTACAGGGGGCAGATACGCAGTATTTT. This sequence encodes CASSSLQGADTQYF.

This clonotype turned up a few times. V is TRBV10-3 and J is TRBJ1-3; unclear D gene. The germline V gene has CDR1 ENHRY and CDR2 SYGVKD. The CDR3 sequence is 14 residues long. Between the trimmed V and J ends, which lost 2 bases and 4 bases, there was a span of 9 bases. CDR3 sequence (DNA): TGTGCCATCAGTGAGCGTCAGACGGGAAACACCATATATTTT. Its translation: CAISERQTGNTIYF.

This chain uses TRBV10-3 with TRBJ2-3; D may be TRBD1 (8 bases). Trimming took off 5 bases at V and 6 bases at J, with 21 bases between the two ends. Germline V gene lookup returns CDR1 ENHRY and CDR2 SYGVKD. This CDR3 contains 16 residues. Written as DNA, the CDR3 is TGTGCCATCAGTAGCGACAGGGGAGGGAAGCTTGATACGCAGTATTTT. It codes for CAISSDRGGKLDTQYF.

The rearrangement uses TRBV12-3 or TRBV12-4 and TRBJ2-5; 7 nucleotides agree with TRBD1. The CDR3 runs to 15 residues. With 5 bases clipped from V and 1 base from J, the junction kept 7 bases outside the gene matches. The CDR3 DNA reads as TGTGCCAGCAGTAGGGGGCAGGGGAGCCAAGAGACCCAGTACTTC. Translated: CASSRGQGSQETQYF.

The rearrangement joins TRBV5-1 to TRBJ2-7, with D unresolved. Germline lookup yields CDR1 SGHRS and CDR2 YFSETQ. The V and J ends lost 4 bases and 4 bases respectively, with 9 bases between them. The CDR3 loop spans 12 amino acids. In nucleotides, the CDR3 is TGCGCCAGCAGCACCGATGCATACGAGCAGTACTTC. Translation: CASSTDAYEQYF.

This clonotype was counted many times. The chain employs TRBV29-1 and TRBJ1-2, with D maybe TRBD1 (5 bases). Germline V CDR1 and CDR2: SQVTM, ANQGSEA. Trimming pared 2 bases from V and 11 bases from J, leaving 18 bases between. The CDR3 totals 13 residues. CDR3 nucleotides: TGCAGCGTTGAACGGGGCCCCCGCGAAGAATACACCTTC. Its translation is CSVERGPREEYTF.

This clonotype was detected many times. This sequence joins TRBV20-1 and TRBJ1-1; D is uncertain. CDR3 size: 14 residues. Germline-derived CDR1 and CDR2 are DFQATT and SNEGSKA (reference sequence). V shed 1 base and J shed 5 bases, with 14 bases lying between them. The chain's CDR3 is CSARVAGPKTEAFF. The CDR3 region has the DNA TGCAGTGCTAGAGTGGCAGGCCCGAAAACTGAAGCTTTCTTT.

V is TRBV20-1 and J is TRBJ2-6; TRBD2 is a possible D gene (5 bases). This CDR3 spans 13 amino acids. The germline CDR1 and CDR2 sequences are DFQATT and SNEGSKA (reference sequence). V lost 1 base and J lost 4, with 5 bases in between. The CDR3 spells CSARGGGANVLTF. The CDR3 bases are TGCAGTGCTAGAGGCGGGGGGGCCAACGTCCTGACTTTC.

In this sample, this clonotype turned up many times. The gene calls are TRBV6-1 and TRBJ2-2; D is perhaps TRBD2 (6 bases). The CDR3 covers 14 residues. Germline loops: CDR1 MNHNS, CDR2 SASEGT. V was cut by 7 bases and J by 5 bases, with 14 bases left in between. The CDR3 sequence is CASISGGGTGELFF. CDR3 DNA sequence: TGTGCCAGCATTAGTGGTGGGGGGACCGGGGAGCTGTTTTTT.

The chain combines TRBV7-2 with TRBJ2-7; D is possibly TRBD1 (6 bases). The CDR3 has 14 amino acids. V shed 3 bases and J shed 0 bases, with 9 bases lying between them. Germline lookup yields CDR1 SGHTA and CDR2 FQGNSA. The CDR3 protein is CASSFRTVSYEQYF. The DNA of the CDR3 is TGTGCCAGCAGCTTCCGGACAGTCTCCTACGAGCAGTACTTC.

The rearrangement links TRBV10-2 to TRBJ2-7; 11 nucleotides align to TRBD1. The germline gives CDR1 WSHSY, CDR2 SAAADI. This CDR3 is 15 amino acids long. V was clipped by 2 bases and J by 4 bases; unmatched bases: 4. The CDR3 protein is CASSEAGTGGYEQYF. In DNA, the CDR3 is TGCGCCAGCAGTGAGGCCGGGACAGGGGGATACGAGCAGTACTTC.

This rearrangement joins TRBV12-3 or TRBV12-4 to TRBJ2-5, with 9 positions matching TRBD1. Trimming removed 6 bases from V and 2 bases from J; junction bases left unmatched: 10. The CDR3 runs 16 residues. CDR3 sequence (DNA): TGTGCCAGCAGACTTCCTTTTGGACAGGGGCAAGAGACCCAGTACTTC. Its translation is CASRLPFGQGQETQYF.

This clonotype was observed many times. The rearrangement uses TRBV4-1 and TRBJ2-5; D unresolved. The V end was cut by 1 base, the J end by 1 base, with 7 bases between. The CDR3 spans 14 residues. Germline CDR1 MGHRA, CDR2 YSYEKL. This CDR3 reads CASSQVLRQETQYF. Here the CDR3 DNA reads TGCGCCAGCAGCCAAGTTTTGCGCCAAGAGACCCAGTACTTC.

This clonotype was counted at least ten times. The CDR3 protein is CASSLGQGQETQYF. The CDR3 DNA follows: TGTGCCAGCAGCCTCGGACAGGGCCAAGAGACCCAGTACTTC. The rearrangement links TRBV5-4 to TRBJ2-5, with 8 bases that match TRBD1. After removal of 4 bases from V and 1 base from J, the junction contained 3 bases not matched to a gene. Germline lookup yields CDR1 SGHNT and CDR2 YYREEE (reference sequence). CDR3 length: 14 residues.